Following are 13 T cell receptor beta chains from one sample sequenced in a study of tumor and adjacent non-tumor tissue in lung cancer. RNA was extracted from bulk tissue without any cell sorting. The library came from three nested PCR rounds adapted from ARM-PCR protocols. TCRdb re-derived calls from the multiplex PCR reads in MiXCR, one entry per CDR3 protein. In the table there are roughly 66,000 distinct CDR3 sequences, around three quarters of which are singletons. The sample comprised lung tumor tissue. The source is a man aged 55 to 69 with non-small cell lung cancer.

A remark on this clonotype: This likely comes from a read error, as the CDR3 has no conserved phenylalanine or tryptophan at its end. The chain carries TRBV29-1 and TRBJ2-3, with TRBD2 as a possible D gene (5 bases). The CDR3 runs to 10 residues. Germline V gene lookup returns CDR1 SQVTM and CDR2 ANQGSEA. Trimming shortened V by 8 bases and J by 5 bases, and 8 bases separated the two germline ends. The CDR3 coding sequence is TGCAGCAGTGGAGGAGATACGCAGTATTAT. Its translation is CSSGGDTQYY.

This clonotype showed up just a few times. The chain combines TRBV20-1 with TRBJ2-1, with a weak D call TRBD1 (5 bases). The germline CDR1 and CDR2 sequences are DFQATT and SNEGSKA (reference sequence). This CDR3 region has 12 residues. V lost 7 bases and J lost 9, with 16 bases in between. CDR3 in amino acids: CSGRKGKSEQFF. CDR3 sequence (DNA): TGCAGTGGTAGGAAGGGGAAAAGTGAGCAGTTCTTC.

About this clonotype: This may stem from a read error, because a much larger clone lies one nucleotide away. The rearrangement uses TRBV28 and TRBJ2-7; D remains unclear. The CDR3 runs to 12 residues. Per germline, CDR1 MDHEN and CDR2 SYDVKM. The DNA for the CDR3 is TGTGCCAGGGTGTTAGAAGCTTACGAGCGGTACTTC. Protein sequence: CARVLEAYERYF.

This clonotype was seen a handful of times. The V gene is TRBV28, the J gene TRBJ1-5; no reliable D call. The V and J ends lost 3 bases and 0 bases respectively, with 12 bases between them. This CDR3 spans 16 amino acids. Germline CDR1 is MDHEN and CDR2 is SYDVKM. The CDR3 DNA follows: TGTGCCAGCAGTTTTCGGACGGATGATAGCAATCAGCCCCAGCATTTT. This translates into CASSFRTDDSNQPQHF.

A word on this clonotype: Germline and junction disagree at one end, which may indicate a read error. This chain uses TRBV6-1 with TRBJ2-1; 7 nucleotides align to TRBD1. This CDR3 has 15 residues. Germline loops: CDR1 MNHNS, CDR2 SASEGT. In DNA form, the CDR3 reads TGTGCCAGTAGTGCGACTATCGCCAGGGGGAATGAGCAGTTCTTC. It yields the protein CASSATIARGNEQFF.

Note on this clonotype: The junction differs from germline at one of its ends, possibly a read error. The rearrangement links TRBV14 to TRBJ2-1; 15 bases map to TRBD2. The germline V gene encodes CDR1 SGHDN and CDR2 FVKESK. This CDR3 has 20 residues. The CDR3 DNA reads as TGTGCCATCAGCCAATTCCAGTTCGGACTAGCGGGAGGGCCGAATAATGAGCAGTTCTTC. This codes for CAISQFQFGLAGGPNNEQFF. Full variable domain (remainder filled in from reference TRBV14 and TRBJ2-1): EAGVTQFPSHSVIEKGQTVTLRCDPISGHDNLYWYRRVMGKEIKFLLHFVKESKQDESGMPNNRFLAERTGGTYSTLKVQPAELEDSGVYFCAISQFQFGLAGGPNNEQFFGPGTRLTVL.

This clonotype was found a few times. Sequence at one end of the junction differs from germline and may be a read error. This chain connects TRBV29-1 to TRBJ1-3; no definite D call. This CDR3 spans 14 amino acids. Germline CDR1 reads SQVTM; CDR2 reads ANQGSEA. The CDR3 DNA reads TGCAGCGTTAACGTTGTAGCCTCTGGAAACACAATATATTTT. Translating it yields CSVNVVASGNTIYF.

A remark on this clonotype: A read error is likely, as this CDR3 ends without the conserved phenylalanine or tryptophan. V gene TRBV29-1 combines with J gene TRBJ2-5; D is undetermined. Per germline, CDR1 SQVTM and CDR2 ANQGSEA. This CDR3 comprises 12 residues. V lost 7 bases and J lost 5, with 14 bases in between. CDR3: CSAPEGRETQYS. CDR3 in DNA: TGCAGCGCCCCGGAAGGGCGGGAGACCCAGTACTCC.

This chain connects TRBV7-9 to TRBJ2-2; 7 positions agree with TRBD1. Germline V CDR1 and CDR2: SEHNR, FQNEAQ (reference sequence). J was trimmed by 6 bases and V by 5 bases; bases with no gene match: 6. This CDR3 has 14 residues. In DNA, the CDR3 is TGTGCCAGCAGCGGTCCACAGGGGCCCGGGGAGCTGTTTTTT. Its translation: CASSGPQGPGELFF.

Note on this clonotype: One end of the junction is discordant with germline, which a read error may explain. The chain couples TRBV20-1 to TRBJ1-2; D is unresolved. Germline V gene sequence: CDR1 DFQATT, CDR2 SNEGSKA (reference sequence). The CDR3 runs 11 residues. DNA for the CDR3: TGCAGTACTGAGACTAACTGTGGCTACACCTTC. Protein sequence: CSTETNCGYTF.

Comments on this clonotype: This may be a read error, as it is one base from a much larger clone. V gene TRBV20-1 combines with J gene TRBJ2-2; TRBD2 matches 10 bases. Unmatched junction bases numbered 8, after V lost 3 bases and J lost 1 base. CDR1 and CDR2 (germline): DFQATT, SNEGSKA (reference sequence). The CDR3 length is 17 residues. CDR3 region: CSARDLAGEVNTGELFF. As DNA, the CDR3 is TGCAGTGCTAGGGACCTAGCGGGGGAGGTGAACACCGGGGAGCTGTTTTTT.

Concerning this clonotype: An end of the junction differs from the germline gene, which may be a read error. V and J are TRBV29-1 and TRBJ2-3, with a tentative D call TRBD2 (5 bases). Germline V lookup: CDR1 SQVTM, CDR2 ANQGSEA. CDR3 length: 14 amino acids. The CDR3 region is CGVFMPSRSDTHYF. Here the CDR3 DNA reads TGCGGCGTTTTTATGCCTAGCCGCTCAGATACGCACTATTTT.

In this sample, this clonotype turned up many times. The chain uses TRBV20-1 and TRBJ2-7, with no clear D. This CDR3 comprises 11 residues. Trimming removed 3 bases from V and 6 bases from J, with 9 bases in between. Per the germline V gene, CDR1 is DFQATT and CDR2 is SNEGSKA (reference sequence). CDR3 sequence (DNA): TGCAGTGCTAGGGCGCCGTCCGAGCAGTACTTC. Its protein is CSARAPSEQYF.